The T cell receptor (beta chain) under discussion was sequenced for a study of CD8 T cells in ankylosing spondylitis. Regarding the study as a whole: Clones tied to disease were said to be significantly enriched in matched ankylosing spondylitis synovial fluid. Disease-linked clones proved CD8+ and comparatively uncommon in peripheral blood. About 8 highly homologous variants made up a TCR beta motif, and this motif appeared characteristic of ankylosing spondylitis blood.

This clonotype has a count of ten or more. Antigen unknown. Germline trimming cut 5 bases from V and 9 bases from J; bases unmatched to any gene: 10. The CDR3 has 13 amino acids. The germline gives CDR1 DFQATT, CDR2 SNEGSKA (reference sequence). Scientists made TCR beta libraries using quantitative 5'-RACE with molecular barcodes. Each CDR3 protein is one row after TCRdb ran MiXCR on the 5' RACE reads. This sample has 800,000 to 900,000 distinct CDR3 sequences, with about 11% found just once. The sample consisted of blood, either unsorted or a sorted T cell fraction (not recorded which). The clonotype was recovered from a male donor with ankylosing spondylitis. This rearrangement joins TRBV20-1 to TRBJ2-1; TRBD2 matches 7 bases. The CDR3 loop reads CSAPQGGRSEQFF. CDR3 sequence (DNA): TGCAGTGCTCCCCAAGGCGGGAGAAGTGAGCAGTTCTTC.